The 26 T cell receptor beta chains given below trace back to one sample, sequenced in a study of T cells in women clearing cervical HPV infection. The repertoire was sequenced with immunoSEQ multiplex PCR; TCRdb's copy has only in-frame clones and lacks some. In total, the table holds 25,000 to 30,000 clones. Input material: blood buffy coat. The source is a woman aged 18 to 75 with a cervical HPV16 infection that either progressed to CIN3+ or cleared (not recorded which).

The CDR3 is CASSLEGGSQDEQYF. Incomplete CDR3 DNA: TGCGCCAGCAGCTTGGAAGGCGGGAGCCAGGACGAG. The chain joins TRBV5-1 to TRBJ2-7; 7 nucleotides match TRBD2. The read falls 3 residues short of the CDR3 end, and the missing part is taken from the germline J gene. CDR1 and CDR2 (germline): SGHRS, YFSETQ. The V segment lost 0 bases and the J segment 5 bases; nucleotides outside the gene matches: 8. The CDR3 runs 15 residues.

A word on this clone: The sequenced fragment ends 3 residues before the CDR3 boundary, so the rest is inferred from the germline J gene. The chain recombines TRBV28 with TRBJ2-1, with D tentatively TRBD2 (6 bases). This CDR3 contains 15 residues. Germline V lookup: CDR1 MDHEN, CDR2 SYDVKM. Trimming removed 10 bases from V and 0 bases from J, with 16 bases in between. The DNA read from the CDR3 is TGTGCCACCATTACGCGGGATAGCTCCTACAATGAG. It yields the protein CATITRDSSYNE. The entire CDR3 reads CATITRDSSYNEQFF. Complete variable domain (other parts from reference TRBV28 and TRBJ2-1): DVKVTQSSRYLVKRTGEKVFLECVQDMDHENMFWYRQDPGLGLRLIYFSYDVKMKEKGDIPEGYSVSREKKERFSLILESASTNQTSMYLCATITRDSSYNEQFFGPGTRLTVL.

Points on this clone: The read terminates 3 residues ahead of where the CDR3 ends, so the germline J gene completes it. This same CDR3 is encoded by further DNA sequences in the sample. The chain carries TRBV5-1 and TRBJ1-2; D is unclear. Trimming left V 0 bases short and J 4 bases short, with 16 bases between. This CDR3 comprises 16 residues. CDR1 and CDR2 from the germline V gene are SGHRS and YFSETQ. The CDR3 loop is CASSLAAAITPYGYTF. The part of the CDR3 DNA that was read is TGCGCCAGCAGCTTGGCGGCGGCTATTACCCCCTATGGC.

Points on this clone: The read ends 3 residues early relative to the CDR3; the germline J gene fills the gap. This sequence joins TRBV5-1 and TRBJ2-2; 8 nucleotides agree with TRBD1. The CDR3 loop spans 17 amino acids. Germline V gene sequence: CDR1 SGHRS, CDR2 YFSETQ. The chain's CDR3 is CASSLYPPGQAGEKLFF. The covered CDR3 bases are TGCGCCAGCAGCTTGTACCCACCGGGACAGGCGGGCGAAAAG.

As for this clone: The read terminates 3 residues before the CDR3 end, so the remaining end is supplied by the germline J gene. The gene calls are TRBV30 and TRBJ1-2; 11 bases fit TRBD1. Trimming cost V 5 bases and J 7 bases; bases outside gene matches: 3. The germline V gene encodes CDR1 GTSNPN and CDR2 SVGIG (reference sequence). This CDR3 has 12 amino acids. The sequenced part of the CDR3 DNA is TGTGCCTGGGGACAGGGGGCAAGTGGC. It specifies CAWGQGASG. In full, the CDR3 reads CAWGQGASGYTF.

Regarding this clone: The CDR3 is cut off 3 residues early in the read; its end comes from the germline J gene. This chain links TRBV20-1 with TRBJ1-6, with D uncertain. V was shortened by 5 bases and J by 3 bases, with 14 bases between the two germline ends. CDR1 is DFQATT, CDR2 SNEGSKA, per germline (reference sequence). The CDR3 consists of 15 residues. CDR3 protein: CSASNKKSYNSPLHF. The sequenced CDR3 bases are TGCAGTGCTTCCAACAAGAAGAGCTATAATTCACCC.

As for this clone: The observed sequence ends 3 residues before the CDR3 terminus, with the missing tail filled in from the germline J gene. The chain carries TRBV7-3 and TRBJ2-5; TRBD1 might be the D (7 bases). The germline CDR1 and CDR2 sequences are SGHTA and FQGTGA. With 5 bases removed from V and 3 bases from J, the gap between germline ends came to 16 bases. The CDR3 runs to 15 residues. The CDR3 here is CASSELAGGKETQYF. CDR3 bases read: TGTGCCAGCAGCGAACTAGCAGGGGGAAAAGAGACC. The full variable domain, completed using reference TRBV7-3 and TRBJ2-5, is GAGVSQTPSNKVTEKGKYVELRCDPISGHTALYWYRQSLGQGPEFLIYFQGTGAADDSGLPNDRFFAVRPEGSVSTLKIQRTERGDSAVYLCASSELAGGKETQYFGPGTRLLVL.

About this clone itself: The CDR3 goes on 3 residues after the read ends, and that part is filled in from the germline J gene. This chain uses TRBV5-1 with TRBJ2-5, with 8 bases matching TRBD2. Germline trimming cut 6 bases from V and 4 bases from J; bases unmatched to any gene: 11. This CDR3 region has 15 residues. Germline V CDR1 and CDR2: SGHRS, YFSETQ. Incomplete CDR3 DNA: TGCGCCAGCACCGGGGGAATGCTAGCGGGAGAGACC. This translates into CASTGGMLAGET. From start to end, the CDR3 is CASTGGMLAGETQYF.

As concerns this clone: The read ends 3 residues early relative to the CDR3; the germline J gene fills the gap. The chain uses TRBV6-1 and TRBJ2-5, with 11 bases fitting TRBD2. The junction had 0 bases not matched to a gene; V was cut back by 1 base and J by 2 bases. This CDR3 comprises 15 residues. The germline V gene encodes CDR1 MNHNS and CDR2 SASEGT. The CDR3 spells CASSEVAGGQETQYF. Partial CDR3 DNA: TGTGCCAGCAGTGAAGTAGCGGGAGGGCAAGAGACC.

On this clone: The read is 3 residues too short to cover the CDR3 end, so that end is filled in from the germline J gene. The rearrangement joins TRBV18 to TRBJ2-2, with D tentatively TRBD2 (7 bases). V was shortened by 2 bases and J by 2 bases, with 9 bases between the two germline ends. The CDR3 contains 15 residues. The germline V gene encodes CDR1 KGHSH and CDR2 LQKENI. CDR3 protein: CASSPSGGNTGELFF. Incomplete CDR3 DNA: TGTGCCAGCTCACCATCGGGGGGCAACACCGGGGAG.

A remark on this clone: The read falls 3 residues short of the CDR3 end, and the missing part is taken from the germline J gene. The chain is built from TRBV7-2 and TRBJ1-5; 7 bases line up with TRBD1. V was clipped by 6 bases and J by 9 bases; unmatched bases: 11. The CDR3 has 14 amino acids. Germline V lookup: CDR1 SGHTA, CDR2 FQGNSA. The covered CDR3 bases are TGTGCCAGCAGTTACTACAGGGGAGGGGGGCCC. Translated, it gives CASSYYRGGGP. The full CDR3 reads CASSYYRGGGPQHF.

Turning to this clone: The observed sequence ends 3 residues before the CDR3 terminus, with the missing tail filled in from the germline J gene. The chain combines TRBV6-2 or TRBV6-3 with TRBJ2-3; 11 bases line up with TRBD2. The germline CDR1 and CDR2 sequences are MNHEY and SVGEGT. J lost 4 bases, V lost 9 bases, and 12 bases had no gene match. There are 16 residues in the CDR3. Incomplete CDR3 DNA: TGTGCCAGGCCACCGGGGCTAGCGGGGGGCTCAGATACG. Translated: CARPPGLAGGSDT. The complete CDR3 protein is CARPPGLAGGSDTQYF.

The CDR3 sequence: CASSYRGVDYTF. Incomplete CDR3 DNA: TGTGCCAGCAGTTACAGAGGGGTTGAC. The V and J genes are TRBV6-2 or TRBV6-3 and TRBJ1-2; D perhaps matches TRBD1 (5 bases). Coverage ceases 3 residues before the CDR3 finishes, and the germline J gene fills in the end. The germline V gene has CDR1 MNHEY and CDR2 SVGEGT. The CDR3 covers 12 residues.

Concerning this clone: The CDR3 extends 3 residues past the end of the read, so its final part is completed from the germline J gene. The chain links TRBV5-6 to TRBJ1-2; TRBD1 matches 7 bases. There are 14 residues in the CDR3. After removal of 0 bases from V and 7 bases from J, the junction contained 6 bases not matched to a gene. Germline V CDR1 and CDR2: SGHDT, YYEEEE. The CDR3 loop reads CASSLEVRGVGYTF. The CDR3 bases that were read are TGTGCCAGCAGCTTGGAAGTCAGGGGGGTTGGC.

A note on this clone: The read terminates 3 residues ahead of where the CDR3 ends, so the germline J gene completes it. The J gene is TRBJ2-1, the V gene TRBV18, with D tentatively TRBD1 or TRBD2 (5 bases each). Germline V gene sequence: CDR1 KGHSH, CDR2 LQKENI. CDR3 size: 15 residues. V lost 2 bases and J 8 bases, leaving 16 bases between the germline ends. Partial CDR3 DNA: TGTGCCAGCTCACCAACAGGTCCCCCGAGGGATGAG. Translating gives CASSPTGPPRDE. The full CDR3 protein is CASSPTGPPRDEQFF.

Regarding this clone: The DNA ends 3 residues before the CDR3 does, and the rest of the CDR3 is filled in from the germline J gene. The chain uses TRBV19 and TRBJ1-2; 8 bases align to TRBD1. CDR3 length: 13 amino acids. The germline gives CDR1 LNHDA, CDR2 SQIVND (reference sequence). The DNA read from the CDR3 is TGTGCCAGTAGTATTGGGACAGGTTACGAC. It codes for CASSIGTGYD. From start to end, the CDR3 is CASSIGTGYDYTF.

Worth noting for this clone: The sequence runs out 3 residues before the end of the CDR3; the remainder is reconstructed from the germline J gene. V is TRBV2 and J is TRBJ2-3; D is undetermined. The CDR3 runs to 13 residues. From germline, CDR1 is SNHLY and CDR2 FYNNEI. V gave up 7 bases and J gave up 5 bases, with 13 bases separating them. Partial CDR3 DNA: TGTGCCAGCACTCCAGGCCCCAGAGATACG. Translated: CASTPGPRDT. The full CDR3 protein reads CASTPGPRDTQYF.

With regard to this clone: The CDR3 extends 3 residues past the end of the read, so its final part is completed from the germline J gene. The chain has TRBV7-2 and TRBJ1-5; D uncertain. The CDR3 has 13 residues. The germline gives CDR1 SGHTA, CDR2 FQGNSA. V was trimmed by 2 bases and J by 7 bases, leaving 9 bases between them. The DNA read from the CDR3 is TGTGCCAGCAGCTTAAACCCCAGGCAGCCC. This gives the protein CASSLNPRQP. The full CDR3 sequence reads CASSLNPRQPQHF.

In regard to this clone: Coverage ceases 3 residues before the CDR3 finishes, and the germline J gene fills in the end. J is TRBJ2-3 and V is TRBV13; D remains ambiguous. The CDR3 covers 16 residues. Germline lookup yields CDR1 PRHDT and CDR2 FYEKMQ (reference sequence). The germline V and J ends were trimmed by 5 bases and 1 base, with 16 bases remaining between them. The CDR3 spells CASSRLGERGTDTQYF. The part of the CDR3 DNA that was read is TGTGCCAGCAGCCGACTCGGCGAAAGAGGCACAGATACG.

As concerns this clone: The read finishes 3 residues shy of the CDR3 end, and the germline J gene is used to complete it. The chain is built from TRBV7-9 and TRBJ2-3; TRBD2 aligns across 10 bases. Per germline, CDR1 SEHNR and CDR2 FQNEAQ (reference sequence). The CDR3 covers 15 residues. The DNA read from the CDR3 is TGTGCCAGCAGCTTAGCGGGTCTAGCGGGAGAGACG. It translates to CASSLAGLAGET. The CDR3 in full is CASSLAGLAGETQYF.

Remarks on this clone: The read comes to an end 3 residues before the CDR3 does, leaving the germline J gene to fill in the end. The chain uses TRBV7-9 and TRBJ2-4, with TRBD1 as a possible D gene (7 bases). There are 15 residues in the CDR3. Germline assignment: CDR1 SEHNR and CDR2 FQNEAQ (reference sequence). CDR3 bases read: TGTGCCAGCAGCCCGCGGGGACAGACTAACTATGGT. Protein sequence: CASSPRGQTNYG. The whole CDR3 sequence is CASSPRGQTNYGQYF.

CDR3 residues: CASSLGLAGGEQFF. CDR3 DNA, as far as it was read: TGTGCCAGCAGCTTAGGGCTAGCGGGGGGTGAG. The V and J genes are TRBV7-2 and TRBJ2-1; 11 nucleotides align to TRBD2. The missing CDR3 end, 3 residues past where the read stops, is filled in from the germline J gene. The CDR3 extends over 14 amino acids. V was clipped by 1 base and J by 9 bases; unmatched bases: 2. Germline V gene sequence: CDR1 SGHTA, CDR2 FQGNSA.

A word on this clone: The read stops 3 residues short of the end of the CDR3; the missing end is completed from the germline J gene. The chain uses TRBV6-1 and TRBJ2-7, with 7 nucleotides matching TRBD1. Germline V lookup: CDR1 MNHNS, CDR2 SASEGT. The length of the CDR3 is 15 residues. J lost 3 bases, V lost 4 bases, and 9 bases had no gene match. This chain's CDR3 is CASSGLAGGDYEQYF. The part of the CDR3 DNA that was read is TGTGCCAGCAGTGGCCTAGCAGGGGGAGACTACGAG.

As for this clone: From the germline J gene comes the end of the CDR3, since the read stops 3 residues before it. The chain has TRBV12-3 or TRBV12-4 and TRBJ2-7; 9 nucleotides agree with TRBD2. This CDR3 region has 16 residues. Unmatched junction bases numbered 5, after V lost 1 base and J lost 1 base. The CDR3 DNA, read in part, is TGTGCCAGCAGTTTAGGACTAGCGGCTGGTTCCTACGAG. This translates into CASSLGLAAGSYE. Given in full, the CDR3 is CASSLGLAAGSYEQYF.

Concerning this clone: The CDR3 goes on 3 residues after the read ends, and that part is filled in from the germline J gene. The V call is TRBV6-4, the J call TRBJ1-2; TRBD1 agrees at 7 bases. Germline CDR1 reads MRHNA; CDR2 reads SNTAGT. Trimming took 4 bases from V and 6 from J; bases not matched to a gene: 11. The CDR3 covers 15 residues. The CDR3 is CASSARQGPGDGYTF. Partial CDR3 DNA: TGTGCCAGCAGTGCCAGACAGGGACCGGGTGATGGC.

As to this clone: The read ends 3 residues early relative to the CDR3; the germline J gene fills the gap. The chain uses TRBV5-5 and TRBJ1-5; 11 bases agree with TRBD1. CDR1 and CDR2 from the germline V gene are SGHKS and YYEKEE (reference sequence). CDR3 length: 15 residues. The ends lost 4 bases at V and 2 bases at J; junction bases unmatched: 2. The CDR3 DNA, read in part, is TGTGCCAGCAGCCCGGGACAGGGGGGCAATCAGCCC. It is translated as CASSPGQGGNQP. In full, the CDR3 is CASSPGQGGNQPQHF.